These T cell receptor beta chains were read from a single sample in a study of shared clonotypes between healthy human individuals. The method was immunoSEQ multiplex PCR; TCRdb's version includes in-frame clones alone and lacks a portion of them. The sample holds under 1,100,000 clones, around 82% seen once. The sequencing sample was made of memory CD4+ T cells from PBMCs. These receptors came from a young man in good health. Some clones in this sample may be carry-over from other donors' samples. The CDR3 runs from the conserved cysteine through the conserved F or W. D genes are given only for firm matches. Only part of the rows carry a size: once, few, many, or a class if the clone is expanded.

TRBV5-6	TRBJ2-3	-	-	CASSFLRGGPDTQYF	TGTGCCAGCAGCTTTCTTAGGGGCGGGCCAGATACGCAGTATTTT
TRBV2	TRBJ2-3	few	-	CASQKNSGDTQYF	TGTGCCAGCCAGAAGAACTCAGGAGATACGCAGTATTTT
TRBV5-4	TRBJ2-7	-	-	CASSPDRFYEQYF	TGTGCCAGCAGCCCTGACAGGTTCTACGAGCAGTACTTC
TRBV6-1	TRBJ1-2	-	-	CASSAGQVYGYTF	TGTGCCAGCAGCGCGGGGCAGGTCTATGGCTACACCTTC
TRBV18	TRBJ2-1	-	-	CASSPPGGGYNEQFF	TGTGCCAGCTCACCACCGGGAGGCGGGTACAATGAGCAGTTCTTC
TRBV28	TRBJ1-5	-	-	CASTQTGGLIQPQHF	TGTGCCAGCACTCAAACGGGGGGGCTAATTCAGCCCCAGCATTTT
TRBV18	TRBJ1-1	-	-	CASSPTTGHPEAFF	TGTGCCAGCTCCCCTACCACAGGACACCCTGAAGCTTTCTTT
TRBV5-4	TRBJ2-7	-	TRBD2	CASSAGGSSYEQYF	TGTGCCAGCAGCGCCGGCGGGAGCTCCTACGAGCAGTACTTC
TRBV28	TRBJ2-7	-	TRBD1	CASSGTVREQYF	TGTGCCAGCAGCGGGACAGTAAGGGAGCAGTACTTC
TRBV5-6	TRBJ2-3	-	TRBD1	CASSFGTGGTDTQYF	TGTGCCAGCAGCTTCGGGACAGGGGGCACAGATACGCAGTATTTT
TRBV5-1	TRBJ2-1	-	TRBD2	CASSLWAGGLAGAGNEQFF	TGCGCCAGCAGCTTGTGGGCTGGCGGACTAGCGGGGGCGGGGAATGAGCAGTTCTTC
TRBV2	TRBJ1-1	-	-	CASSEDVVTEAFF	TGTGCCAGCAGTGAGGATGTGGTCACTGAAGCTTTCTTT
TRBV9	TRBJ2-1	-	-	CASSDPTSLEQFF	TGTGCCAGCAGCGACCCCACGTCGCTTGAGCAGTTCTTC
TRBV18	TRBJ2-7	-	-	CASSPPVTSQQYF	TGTGCCAGCTCACCACCGGTGACCAGCCAGCAGTACTTC
TRBV6-1	TRBJ2-1	-	-	CASHRGSYNEQFF	TGTGCCAGTCACCGGGGGTCCTACAATGAGCAGTTCTTC
TRBV7-2	TRBJ2-5	once	-	CASSLGGTAKETQYF	TGTGCCAGCAGCTTAGGCGGGACAGCTAAAGAGACCCAGTACTTC
TRBV2	TRBJ1-3	-	TRBD1	CASSYDRVGNTIYF	TGTGCCAGCAGCTACGACAGGGTTGGAAACACCATATATTTT
TRBV5-1	TRBJ2-7	-	TRBD2	CANGLAGGSRYPSSSYEQYF	TGCGCCAACGGACTAGCGGGAGGCAGTCGGTACCCATCGAGCTCCTACGAGCAGTACTTC
TRBV28	TRBJ2-3	-	-	CASRIGQSTDTQYF	TGTGCCAGCAGAATTGGACAGTCCACAGATACGCAGTATTTT
TRBV12-5	TRBJ2-1	-	-	CASGLGIGGSYNEQFF	TGTGCTAGTGGTTTGGGAATAGGGGGCTCCTACAATGAGCAGTTCTTC
TRBV4-3	TRBJ2-5	-	-	CASSQVGGETQYF	TGCGCCAGCAGCCAAGTTGGGGGAGAGACCCAGTACTTC
TRBV14	TRBJ2-2	-	-	CASSRTATGELFF	TGTGCCAGCAGCCGAACAGCCACCGGGGAGCTGTTTTTT
TRBV7-9	TRBJ2-1	-	TRBD2	CASRAGLAGVPGSYNEQFF	TGTGCCAGCAGGGCAGGACTAGCGGGAGTGCCCGGCTCCTACAATGAGCAGTTCTTC
TRBV27	TRBJ2-7	-	-	CASRVSNRYEQYF	TGTGCCAGCAGAGTGTCCAATCGCTACGAGCAGTACTTC
TRBV7-9	TRBJ1-1	-	TRBD1	CASSLSLVGRTGYNKAFF	TGTGCCAGCAGCTTATCATTAGTAGGGAGGACAGGGTACAACAAAGCTTTCTTT
TRBV7-2	TRBJ1-4	few	-	CASSLSRSGFEKLFF	TGTGCCAGCAGCTTAAGTCGGTCAGGTTTCGAAAAACTGTTTTTT
TRBV6-6	TRBJ1-5	few	-	CASSSGSWGGNQPQHF	TGTGCCAGCAGTTCCGGTTCTTGGGGTGGTAATCAGCCCCAGCATTTT
TRBV29-1	TRBJ1-3	many	-	CSVTVQSGNTIYF	TGCAGCGTTACAGTCCAATCTGGAAACACCATATATTTT
TRBV5-1	TRBJ2-3	-	-	CASSVGGASTDTQYF	TGCGCCAGCAGCGTCGGCGGGGCTAGCACAGATACGCAGTATTTT
TRBV5-6	TRBJ2-7	-	-	CASSLVGGGLYEQYF	TGTGCCAGCAGCTTGGTAGGGGGAGGACTCTACGAGCAGTACTTC
TRBV4-3	TRBJ2-4	-	TRBD1	CASSQAWGQENIQYF	TGCGCCAGCAGCCAAGCCTGGGGACAGGAAAACATTCAGTACTTC
TRBV7-8	TRBJ1-1	-	-	CASSLAFRTYTEAFF	TGTGCCAGCAGCTTAGCGTTCCGGACGTACACTGAAGCTTTCTTT
TRBV28	TRBJ1-2	-	TRBD1	CASSLGQGVYGYTF	TGTGCCAGCAGTTTAGGACAGGGGGTCTATGGCTACACCTTC
TRBV2	TRBJ2-1	-	TRBD2	CASSGSGSGNEQFF	TGTGCCAGCAGTGGTAGCGGGAGCGGCAATGAGCAGTTCTTC
TRBV6-5	TRBJ2-1	few	TRBD2	CASSYSLAVNNEQFF	TGTGCCAGCAGTTACTCGCTAGCGGTTAACAATGAGCAGTTCTTC
TRBV28	TRBJ1-5	-	TRBD1	CASSSTGEVNQPQHF	TGTGCCAGCAGCTCCACAGGGGAGGTGAATCAGCCCCAGCATTTT
TRBV28	TRBJ2-5	many	TRBD1	CASSSDRGQETQYF	TGTGCCAGCAGTTCAGACAGGGGGCAAGAGACCCAGTACTTC
TRBV2	TRBJ2-3	few	-	CASSDNGPRAQYF	TGTGCCAGCAGTGATAATGGTCCGAGGGCGCAGTATTTT
TRBV28	TRBJ1-2	-	TRBD1	CASSYRRMTGVFGYTF	TGTGCCAGCAGCTATCGAAGAATGACAGGGGTCTTTGGCTACACCTTC
TRBV2	TRBJ2-1	few	-	CASSLQGANEQFF	TGTGCCAGCAGTTTACAGGGTGCTAATGAGCAGTTCTTC
TRBV7-9	TRBJ2-7	-	-	CASSLVRDGAGEQYF	TGTGCCAGCAGCTTAGTTCGCGACGGGGCGGGCGAGCAGTACTTC
TRBV5-1	TRBJ2-5	-	TRBD1	CASSHGTGDETQYF	TGCGCCAGCAGCCACGGGACAGGCGACGAGACCCAGTACTTC
TRBV5-4	TRBJ2-7	-	-	CASSPVGSRAYEQYF	TGTGCCAGCAGCCCGGTTGGTTCCAGGGCTTACGAGCAGTACTTC
TRBV29-1	TRBJ2-7	-	TRBD1	CSVQGADEQYF	TGCAGCGTTCAGGGGGCGGACGAGCAGTACTTC
TRBV28	TRBJ1-3	-	-	CASLRTGGNTIYF	TGTGCCAGCCTCAGGACCGGCGGAAACACCATATATTTT